The 22 T cell receptor beta chains reported below all come from one sample, sequenced in a study of blood T cells in healthy people across ages. The second PCR ran roughly 6 to 11 cycles with a sample-barcoded 5' primer and J-beta primers. TCRdb recomputed calls from the 5' RACE reads with MiXCR, one row per CDR3 protein. Seen here are 750,000 to 1,000,000 distinct CDR3 sequences, just under 30% observed once, and the top ten hold 10%. The same specimen was also included in a second study, on T cells of mothers and their children.

Sequences were obtained from blood. Receptors originate from a woman aged 40-49 years in good health.

This clonotype was recorded a few times. The chain joins TRBV28 to TRBJ2-7, with 10 bases identical to TRBD1. J gave up 3 bases and V 10 bases, and 6 bases lay outside the gene matches. The CDR3 is 13 amino acids. Per the germline V gene, CDR1 is MDHEN and CDR2 is SYDVKM. CDR3 protein: CATRTGGNYEQYF. CDR3 nucleotide sequence: TGTGCCACCCGGACAGGGGGGAACTACGAGCAGTACTTC.

The chain carries TRBV6-2 or TRBV6-3 and TRBJ2-2; the D is unclear. Trimming cost V 6 bases and J 2 bases, with 16 bases left between them. CDR3 length: 16 residues. CDR1 and CDR2 (germline): MNHEY, SVGEGT. The CDR3 region is CASSEWAGRNTGELFF. DNA of the CDR3: TGTGCCAGCAGCGAATGGGCAGGAAGAAACACCGGGGAGCTGTTTTTT.

The rearrangement joins TRBV27 to TRBJ1-5; D remains unclear. The CDR3 contains 13 residues. The germline V gene has CDR1 MNHEY and CDR2 SMNVEV (reference sequence). Trimming cost V 5 bases and J 9 bases, with 14 bases left between them. DNA of the CDR3: TGTGCCAGCAGTCAGGCAGAGCTATGGCCCCAGCATTTT. This translates into CASSQAELWPQHF.

The chain has TRBV7-8 and TRBJ1-5, with a possible D match to TRBD1 (6 bases). The CDR3 has 15 residues. Between the trimmed V and J ends, which lost 0 bases and 10 bases, there was a span of 16 bases. Germline lookup yields CDR1 SGHVS and CDR2 FQNEAQ. Written as DNA, the CDR3 is TGTGCCAGCAGCTTAGCGTGGGGGGCGACCAGCCCCCAGCATTTT. It is translated as CASSLAWGATSPQHF. Variable domain in full (rest from reference TRBV7-8 and TRBJ1-5): GAGVSQSPRYKVAKRGQDVALRCDPISGHVSLFWYQQALGQGPEFLTYFQNEAQLDKSGLPSDRFFAERPEGSVSTLKIQRTQQEDSAVYLCASSLAWGATSPQHFGDGTRLSIL.

This clonotype was counted a few times. The CDR3 DNA sequence: TGTGCCAGCAGTCCCCGCCGGGGGGGCCTGGAGCAGTACTTC. It encodes CASSPRRGGLEQYF. The chain recombines TRBV6-5 with TRBJ2-7; 8 nucleotides line up with TRBD2. The germline V gene has CDR1 MNHEY and CDR2 SVGAGI. The CDR3 is 14 residues long. V lost 5 bases, J lost 7 bases, and 10 bases stayed unmatched.

This clonotype was recorded at least ten times. The chain couples TRBV9 to TRBJ2-1; 7 bases are shared with TRBD2. Germline CDR1 SGDLS, CDR2 YYNGEE. V lost 0 bases, J lost 4 bases, and 1 base stayed unmatched. The CDR3 contains 14 residues. The CDR3 here is CASSVEGGYNEQFF. CDR3 DNA: TGTGCCAGCAGCGTAGAGGGAGGGTACAATGAGCAGTTCTTC.

Only a few counts were recorded for this clonotype. The J gene is TRBJ2-4, the V gene TRBV28, with 7 bases matching TRBD1. This CDR3 region has 13 residues. Germline loops: CDR1 MDHEN, CDR2 SYDVKM. The V and J ends lost 6 bases and 5 bases, in that order; junction bases with no gene match: 4. The CDR3 spells CASSLGQENIQYF. The CDR3 coding sequence is TGTGCCAGCAGCCTTGGACAGGAAAACATTCAGTACTTC. The full variable domain, completed using reference TRBV28 and TRBJ2-4, is DVKVTQSSRYLVKRTGEKVFLECVQDMDHENMFWYRQDPGLGLRLIYFSYDVKMKEKGDIPEGYSVSREKKERFSLILESASTNQTSMYLCASSLGQENIQYFGAGTRLSVL.

Regarding this clonotype: A much larger clone lies a single base off, so this may be a read error. The V gene is TRBV10-3, the J gene TRBJ2-4; no definite D call. From germline, CDR1 is ENHRY and CDR2 SYGVKD. The V gene lost 8 bases and the J gene lost 13 bases, with 12 bases spanning the gap. The CDR3 runs to 10 residues. This CDR3 reads CAIGRNEQYF. The CDR3 nucleotides are TGTGCCATCGGGCGGAATGAGCAGTACTTC.

In its sample, this clonotype was seen many times. The V gene is TRBV29-1, the J gene TRBJ2-3; 10 nucleotides line up with TRBD1. Germline V gives CDR1 SQVTM, CDR2 ANQGSEA. Trimming removed 6 bases from V and 0 bases from J; junction bases left unmatched: 6. The CDR3 is 15 amino acids. As DNA, the CDR3 is TGCAGCGTGGGACAGGGGATTGTTAGCACAGATACGCAGTATTTT. Its protein is CSVGQGIVSTDTQYF.

This clonotype was seen many times. The genes are TRBV7-3 and TRBJ2-1; 7 bases align to TRBD2. Germline CDR1 SGHTA, CDR2 FQGTGA. J lost 2 bases, V lost 0 bases, and 1 base had no gene match. The CDR3 spans 15 residues. CDR3 bases: TGTGCCAGCAGCTTAACGGGACTACCCTACAATGAGCAGTTCTTC. Translated, it gives CASSLTGLPYNEQFF.

The CDR3 sequence is CASSVDPTPNYGYTF. CDR3 in DNA: TGTGCCAGCAGCGTAGATCCGACACCAAACTATGGCTACACCTTC. The genes are TRBV9 and TRBJ1-2; D is ambiguous. CDR3 size: 15 residues. CDR1 and CDR2 (germline): SGDLS, YYNGEE. V was pared by 0 bases and J by 2 bases, with 11 bases between. Variable domain in full (rest from reference TRBV9 and TRBJ1-2): DSGVTQTPKHLITATGQRVTLRCSPRSGDLSVYWYQQSLDQGLQFLIQYYNGEERAKGNILERFSAQQFPDLHSELNLSSLELGDSALYFCASSVDPTPNYGYTFGSGTRLTVV.

This rearrangement joins TRBV29-1 to TRBJ2-1; 7 bases match TRBD1. Trimming removed 3 bases from V and 7 bases from J; junction bases left unmatched: 6. The CDR3 runs 13 residues. Germline CDR1 SQVTM, CDR2 ANQGSEA. This CDR3 reads CSVDIGGMNEQFF. The CDR3 DNA reads TGCAGCGTTGATATAGGGGGCATGAATGAGCAGTTCTTC.

This clonotype has just a few counts. This chain joins TRBV6-1 and TRBJ2-7; D remains unclear. The CDR3 is 10 residues long. The germline V gene encodes CDR1 MNHNS and CDR2 SASEGT. V lost 7 bases and J 3 bases, leaving 4 bases between the germline ends. CDR3 sequence: CASNVYEQYF. CDR3 nucleotide sequence: TGTGCCAGCAATGTCTACGAGCAGTACTTC.

In this sample, this clonotype turned up a few times. This chain joins TRBV20-1 and TRBJ2-3, with D uncertain. The CDR3 extends over 16 amino acids. Trimming removed 6 bases at V and 0 bases at J, with 19 bases between. The germline gives CDR1 DFQATT, CDR2 SNEGSKA (reference sequence). CDR3 in amino acids: CSALGGALRSTDTQYF. The CDR3, as DNA: TGCAGTGCCCTAGGTGGAGCGCTCCGAAGCACAGATACGCAGTATTTT.

This clonotype was counted ten times or more. This rearrangement joins TRBV7-2 to TRBJ1-2; D gene ambiguous. The V gene's germline CDR1 is SGHTA and CDR2 FQGNSA. The V and J ends lost 0 bases and 3 bases respectively, with 5 bases between them. CDR3 length equals 13 residues. The CDR3 here is CASSLAVHYGYTF. The CDR3 region has the DNA TGTGCCAGCAGCTTAGCGGTTCACTATGGCTACACCTTC.

This clonotype was seen more than once but under ten times. The chain joins TRBV4-3 to TRBJ1-2, with 11 bases identical to TRBD1. V lost 3 bases and J lost 4; bases outside the gene matches: 1. This CDR3 is built from 14 residues. Germline V gene lookup returns CDR1 LGHNA and CDR2 YSLEER. The CDR3 sequence is CASSHGTGGYGYTF. The CDR3 DNA follows: TGCGCCAGCAGCCATGGGACAGGGGGCTATGGCTACACCTTC.

This clonotype was seen repeatedly, ten times or more. This chain connects TRBV18 to TRBJ2-7; unclear D gene. CDR3 size: 13 residues. V dropped 0 bases and J dropped 2 bases, with 5 bases sitting between them. Germline CDR1 and CDR2: KGHSH and LQKENI. The CDR3 spells CASSPPTAYEQYF. CDR3 sequence (DNA): TGTGCCAGCTCACCACCCACCGCCTACGAGCAGTACTTC. Full variable domain (outside the CDR3, taken from reference TRBV18 and TRBJ2-7): NAGVMQNPRHLVRRRGQEARLRCSPMKGHSHVYWYRQLPEEGLKFMVYLQKENIIDESGMPKERFSAEFPKEGPSILRIQQVVRGDSAAYFCASSPPTAYEQYFGPGTRLTVT.

In the case of this clonotype: An end of the junction does not agree with germline; a read error may underlie this. This rearrangement joins TRBV20-1 to TRBJ1-5; the D is unclear. The CDR3 contains 15 residues. Germline V gene lookup returns CDR1 DFQATT and CDR2 SNEGSKA (reference sequence). CDR3 nucleotide sequence: TGCAGTGTTAGAGATAACAGACATAGCAATCAGCCCCAGCATTTT. This sequence encodes CSVRDNRHSNQPQHF.

There are a few counts of this clonotype. The chain links TRBV12-3 or TRBV12-4 to TRBJ2-3, with 7 positions matching TRBD1. V dropped 6 bases and J dropped 0; count of bases not matched to a gene: 9. The CDR3 loop spans 16 amino acids. The DNA for the CDR3 is TGTGCCAGCAGCTCCCGGGACAGCTTTAGCACAGATACGCAGTATTTT. It codes for CASSSRDSFSTDTQYF.

Comment on this clonotype: This may stem from a read error, because a much larger clone lies one nucleotide away. The chain joins TRBV20-1 to TRBJ2-1, with a weak D call TRBD2 (5 bases). The V end was cut by 5 bases, the J end by 6 bases, with 14 bases between. The length of the CDR3 is 13 residues. Germline values: CDR1 DFQATT, CDR2 SNEGSKA (reference sequence). CDR3: CSASGISANEQFF. The CDR3 coding sequence is TGCAGTGCTTCCGGGATCTCCGCCAATGAGCAGTTCTTC.

Concerning this clonotype itself: Germline and junction disagree at one end, which may indicate a read error. The chain couples TRBV6-5 to TRBJ2-1; TRBD2 is a possible D gene (6 bases). This CDR3 region has 19 residues. Germline V gene lookup returns CDR1 MNHEY and CDR2 SVGAGI. As DNA, the CDR3 is TGTGCCAGCAATTACTCCAGGGACTCCACTCAAAGCTCCTACAATGAGCAGTTCTTC. Translating gives CASNYSRDSTQSSYNEQFF.

The V and J genes are TRBV20-1 and TRBJ1-5; TRBD1 matches 10 bases. CDR3 length: 17 amino acids. V gave up 3 bases and J gave up 2 bases; unmatched junction bases: 10. The germline V gene has CDR1 DFQATT and CDR2 SNEGSKA (reference sequence). The CDR3 region is CSASRRSGTGGNQPQHF. CDR3 DNA sequence: TGCAGTGCTAGTAGAAGAAGCGGGACAGGGGGCAATCAGCCCCAGCATTTT.